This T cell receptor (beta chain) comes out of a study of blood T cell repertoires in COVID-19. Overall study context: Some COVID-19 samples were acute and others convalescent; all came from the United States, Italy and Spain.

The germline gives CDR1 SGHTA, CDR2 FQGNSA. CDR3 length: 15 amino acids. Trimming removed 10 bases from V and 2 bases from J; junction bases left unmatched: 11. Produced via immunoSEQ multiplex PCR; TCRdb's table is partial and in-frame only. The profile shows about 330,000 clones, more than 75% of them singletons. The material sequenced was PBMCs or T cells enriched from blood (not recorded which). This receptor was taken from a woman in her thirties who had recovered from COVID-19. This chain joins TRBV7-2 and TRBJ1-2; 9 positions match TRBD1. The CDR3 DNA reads TGTGCCACCCAACCACAGGGGGCGGAAAACTATGGCTACACCTTC. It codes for CATQPQGAENYGYTF.